The next 28 T cell receptor beta chains were all read from a single sample in a study of blood T cells in healthy people across ages. Alongside a J-beta primer mix, a sample-barcoded 5' primer served in a second PCR lasting about 7 to 11 cycles. TCRdb re-analysed the 5' RACE reads in MiXCR, keeping a single row per CDR3 protein. The sample includes roughly 1,500,000 distinct CDR3 sequences, approximately 40% seen only once; the top ten take 7% to 9%. The specimen sequenced was blood. Receptors originate from a woman aged 18-29 years in good health.

A few counts support this clonotype. The rearrangement joins TRBV7-6 to TRBJ2-5; tentatively, D is TRBD1 or TRBD2 (6 bases each). The V gene lost 7 bases and the J gene lost 1 base, with 10 bases spanning the gap. Germline V gene data show CDR1 as SGHVS and CDR2 as FNYEAQ. The CDR3 covers 13 residues. The CDR3 loop reads CASTGGLQETQYF. CDR3 DNA: TGTGCCAGCACCGGGGGCCTCCAAGAGACCCAGTACTTC.

This chain uses TRBV4-1 with TRBJ1-6; D is perhaps TRBD1 (5 bases). Germline CDR1 is MGHRA and CDR2 is YSYEKL. Deletions cut 0 bases from V and 9 bases from J, with 12 bases between. The CDR3 has 15 amino acids. The CDR3 is CASSQDVTVSSPLHF. CDR3 in DNA: TGCGCCAGCAGCCAAGATGTGACAGTTTCTTCACCCCTCCACTTT.

This clonotype was seen a few times. The chain links TRBV7-9 to TRBJ2-3, with D tentatively TRBD2 (5 bases). Germline assignment: CDR1 SEHNR and CDR2 FQNEAQ (reference sequence). V was shortened by 1 base and J by 10 bases, with 12 bases between the two germline ends. This CDR3 is 13 amino acids long. The CDR3 region has the DNA TGTGCCAGCAGCTTAGACGGGGTTAGTGCGCAGTATTTT. Amino acid sequence: CASSLDGVSAQYF.

This clonotype was seen a handful of times. CDR3: CASSPWIRSSYEQYF. CDR3 sequence (DNA): TGTGCCAGCAGCCCCTGGATTCGTAGCTCCTACGAGCAGTACTTC. The rearrangement joins TRBV2 to TRBJ2-7, with no clear D. V was trimmed by 6 bases and J by 0 bases, leaving 15 bases between them. The germline V gene has CDR1 SNHLY and CDR2 FYNNEI. The CDR3 contains 15 residues.

On this clonotype itself: One junction end does not reproduce the germline sequence, and a read error may be involved. The gene calls are TRBV30 and TRBJ2-1; 10 bases are shared with TRBD1. The CDR3 covers 14 residues. Germline CDR1 reads GTSNPN; CDR2 reads SVGIG (reference sequence). CDR3: CAWRGDRGYIEQFF. CDR3 nucleotide sequence: TGTGCCTGGAGGGGGGACAGGGGCTACATTGAGCAGTTCTTC.

J is TRBJ2-3 and V is TRBV30; 11 positions match TRBD2. In germline, CDR1 is GTSNPN, CDR2 SVGIG (reference sequence). The CDR3 contains 15 residues. Trimming removed 2 bases from V and 4 bases from J; junction bases left unmatched: 5. CDR3 nucleotides: TGTGCCTGGAGTAGCACTAGCGGGAGAGCAGATACGCAGTATTTT. It is translated as CAWSSTSGRADTQYF.

The chain combines TRBV29-1 with TRBJ2-7; TRBD2 aligns across 9 bases. This CDR3 region has 18 residues. Trimming at V came to 6 bases and at J to 3 bases, leaving 21 bases not matched to a gene. Germline CDR1 and CDR2: SQVTM and ANQGSEA. CDR3 protein: CSVVTGTSRLGTLYEQYF. CDR3 in DNA: TGCAGCGTCGTAACCGGGACTAGCCGTTTAGGCACCCTCTACGAGCAGTACTTC.

V is TRBV7-9 and J is TRBJ2-2, with D maybe TRBD2 (5 bases). The CDR3 length is 16 residues. Trimming cost V 11 bases and J 5 bases, with 24 bases left between them. Germline CDR1 and CDR2: SEHNR and FQNEAQ (reference sequence). CDR3 sequence: CASNPPREMGTGELFF. CDR3 nucleotides: TGTGCCTCCAACCCTCCGAGGGAAATGGGTACCGGGGAGCTGTTTTTT.

The chain has TRBV4-1 and TRBJ2-3, with D unclear. Germline V gene lookup returns CDR1 MGHRA and CDR2 YSYEKL. V lost 0 bases and J 5 bases, leaving 6 bases between the germline ends. CDR3 size: 13 residues. The CDR3 region has the DNA TGCGCCAGCAGCCAAGATTTTGGAGATACGCAGTATTTT. It encodes CASSQDFGDTQYF.

V gene TRBV3-1 combines with J gene TRBJ1-5; D ambiguous. CDR1 LGHDT and CDR2 YNNKEL come from the germline V gene (reference sequence). Between the trimmed V and J ends, which lost 2 bases and 0 bases, there was a span of 14 bases. The CDR3 is 17 amino acids. CDR3 protein: CASSQTPPGYSNQPQHF. CDR3 bases: TGTGCCAGCAGCCAAACCCCACCAGGATATAGCAATCAGCCCCAGCATTTT.

Ten or more counts support this clonotype. The CDR3 here is CASSQDGWTEAFF. CDR3 bases: TGCGCCAGCAGCCAAGATGGGTGGACTGAAGCTTTCTTT. This chain joins TRBV4-1 and TRBJ1-1; D is uncertain. Trimming removed 0 bases from V and 5 bases from J, with 7 bases in between. The CDR3 loop spans 13 amino acids. Germline CDR1 and CDR2: MGHRA and YSYEKL.

The chain links TRBV29-1 to TRBJ2-7; possible D gene TRBD2, 6 bases. Germline CDR1 is SQVTM and CDR2 is ANQGSEA. CDR3 length: 14 residues. Trimming took 7 bases from V and 0 from J, leaving 16 bases between them. The CDR3 sequence: CSASSRGTSYEQYF. CDR3 in DNA: TGCAGCGCCTCGTCCCGGGGGACCTCCTACGAGCAGTACTTC.

This chain's CDR3 is CASSQDPVFSYEQYF. CDR3 nucleotides: TGTGCCAGCAGCCAAGATCCGGTTTTCTCCTACGAGCAGTACTTC. This chain links TRBV14 with TRBJ2-7; D unclear. The CDR3 consists of 15 residues. CDR1 is SGHDN and CDR2 is FVKESK in the germline V gene. Trimming pared 0 bases from V and 0 bases from J, leaving 9 bases between. Complete variable domain (other parts from reference TRBV14 and TRBJ2-7): EAGVTQFPSHSVIEKGQTVTLRCDPISGHDNLYWYRRVMGKEIKFLLHFVKESKQDESGMPNNRFLAERTGGTYSTLKVQPAELEDSGVYFCASSQDPVFSYEQYFGPGTRLTVT.

This clonotype came up once. J is TRBJ2-5 and V is TRBV10-3; 7 nucleotides align to TRBD2. Germline CDR1 reads ENHRY; CDR2 reads SYGVKD. Trimming removed 8 bases from V and 14 bases from J; junction bases left unmatched: 14. The CDR3 length is 12 residues. The chain's CDR3 is CAIGSGRREQYF. The CDR3 DNA follows: TGTGCCATCGGTAGTGGCCGGCGGGAGCAATACTTC.

This sequence joins TRBV10-3 and TRBJ2-7; either TRBD1 or TRBD2 may supply D (6 bases each). The CDR3 is 15 amino acids. V lost 6 bases, J lost 7 bases, and 22 bases lay in between. CDR1 ENHRY and CDR2 SYGVKD come from the germline V gene. CDR3 region: CAISDLAGEAGEQYF. In DNA, the CDR3 is TGTGCCATCAGCGACCTGGCAGGGGAGGCGGGGGAGCAGTACTTC.

The V gene is TRBV3-1, the J gene TRBJ2-3; TRBD2 matches at 10 bases. The CDR3 has 17 amino acids. V dropped 4 bases and J dropped 5; count of bases not matched to a gene: 12. The V gene's germline CDR1 is LGHDT and CDR2 YNNKEL (reference sequence). CDR3 in DNA: TGTGCCAGCAGCCTCCACGCACTAGCGGGATATCAAGATACGCAGTATTTT. This codes for CASSLHALAGYQDTQYF.

This clonotype was detected only a few times. V and J are TRBV12-3 or TRBV12-4 and TRBJ1-1; D is unclear. This CDR3 has 14 amino acids. Trimming left V 6 bases short and J 3 bases short, with 14 bases between. The CDR3 DNA sequence: TGTGCCAGCAGCAGACTAAGCGGGGACACTGAAGCTTTCTTT. Its protein is CASSRLSGDTEAFF.

This clonotype was detected only a few times. The genes are TRBV5-1 and TRBJ2-3; 10 nucleotides align to TRBD2. V shed 3 bases and J 7 bases; nucleotides not matched to a gene: 8. From germline, CDR1 is SGHRS and CDR2 YFSETQ. This CDR3 has 15 amino acids. The CDR3 DNA sequence: TGCGCCAGCAGCTCCAAGCGGGAGGGGTTGTATACGCAGTATTTT. As protein: CASSSKREGLYTQYF.

This rearrangement joins TRBV13 to TRBJ2-3; a possible D gene is TRBD1 (6 bases). Trimming cost V 5 bases and J 2 bases, with 14 bases left between them. This CDR3 has 15 amino acids. In germline, CDR1 is PRHDT, CDR2 FYEKMQ (reference sequence). The chain's CDR3 is CASSPTGTLTDTQYF. The CDR3 DNA follows: TGTGCCAGCAGCCCAACAGGGACCCTCACAGATACGCAGTATTTT.

The chain recombines TRBV15 with TRBJ1-6; TRBD1 might be the D (5 bases). The CDR3 totals 13 residues. Per germline, CDR1 LNHNV and CDR2 YYDKDF (reference sequence). Trimming cost V 8 bases and J 7 bases, with 12 bases left between them. The CDR3 here is CATGGTLNSPLHF. DNA of the CDR3: TGTGCCACCGGGGGTACCCTGAATTCACCCCTCCACTTT.

This clonotype turned up a few times. This sequence joins TRBV12-3 or TRBV12-4 and TRBJ1-2; 10 bases are a match to TRBD1. The CDR3 is 13 residues long. The junction had 3 bases not matched to a gene; V was cut back by 4 bases and J by 7 bases. The CDR3 spells CASSSGTGVGYTF. CDR3 sequence (DNA): TGTGCCAGCAGTTCCGGGACAGGGGTTGGCTACACCTTC.

The chain has TRBV29-1 and TRBJ1-5; D is uncertain. The CDR3 covers 14 residues. Germline V lookup: CDR1 SQVTM, CDR2 ANQGSEA. The V gene lost 5 bases and the J gene lost 2 bases, with 13 bases spanning the gap. Here the CDR3 reads CSVTPGYGNQPQHF. The CDR3 region has the DNA TGCAGCGTTACCCCGGGATACGGCAATCAGCCCCAGCATTTT.

This clonotype appeared a few times. The rearrangement uses TRBV7-3 and TRBJ2-3; possible D gene TRBD2, 6 bases. V shed 4 bases and J shed 2 bases, with 13 bases lying between them. This CDR3 contains 15 residues. CDR1 and CDR2 (germline): SGHTA, FQGTGA. The DNA for the CDR3 is TGTGCCAGCAGCTCTCTTGGGACTGACACAGATACGCAGTATTTT. Residues: CASSSLGTDTDTQYF.

This chain links TRBV19 with TRBJ2-1, with 7 nucleotides matching TRBD1. Germline lookup yields CDR1 LNHDA and CDR2 SQIVND (reference sequence). The ends lost 6 bases at V and 10 bases at J; junction bases unmatched: 18. The CDR3 extends over 16 amino acids. CDR3 region: CASSHWGQIRSEEQFF. The CDR3 bases are TGTGCCAGTAGCCACTGGGGACAGATCCGTTCGGAAGAGCAGTTCTTC.

As concerns this clonotype: At one boundary the junction diverges from the germline segment, which might be a read error. CDR3 in DNA: TGTGCCAGCAGGGGCCGTGCGGGGGGGCGAGAGGCCCAGTACTTC. Translated, it gives CASRGRAGGREAQYF. The chain employs TRBV12-3 or TRBV12-4 and TRBJ2-5, with 9 bases lining up with TRBD2. CDR3 length equals 15 residues.

Details on this clonotype: An end of the junction differs from the germline gene, which may be a read error. The rearrangement joins TRBV7-6 to TRBJ2-3; 7 bases line up with TRBD2. Looked up from germline, CDR1 is SGHVS and CDR2 is FNYEAQ. The CDR3 sequence is 15 residues long. The CDR3 region is CASNRTSASTDTKYF. The CDR3, as DNA: TGTGCCAGCAACCGTACTAGCGCGAGCACAGATACGAAGTATTTT.

The rearrangement uses TRBV20-1 and TRBJ1-3, with 9 positions matching TRBD1. The CDR3 contains 17 residues. Germline CDR1 and CDR2: DFQATT and SNEGSKA (reference sequence). The V segment lost 5 bases and the J segment 0 bases; nucleotides outside the gene matches: 11. For the CDR3, the DNA is TGCAGTGCTCGACCAAGGGACAGGGCAAACTCTGGAAACACCATATATTTT. It specifies CSARPRDRANSGNTIYF.

The chain employs TRBV5-6 and TRBJ2-3, with TRBD1 matching 7 bases. Per the germline V gene, CDR1 is SGHDT and CDR2 is YYEEEE. CDR3 size: 18 residues. V was pared by 4 bases and J by 1 base, with 15 bases of the junction left unmatched. The chain's CDR3 is CASSLSQGSTMGTDTQYF. Here the CDR3 DNA reads TGTGCCAGCAGCCTATCACAGGGGTCTACGATGGGCACAGATACGCAGTATTTT. The whole variable domain, remainder taken from reference TRBV5-6 and TRBJ2-3, is DAGVTQSPTHLIKTRGQQVTLRCSPKSGHDTVSWYQQALGQGPQFIFQYYEEEERQRGNFPDRFSGHQFPNYSSELNVNALLLGDSALYLCASSLSQGSTMGTDTQYFGPGTRLTVL.